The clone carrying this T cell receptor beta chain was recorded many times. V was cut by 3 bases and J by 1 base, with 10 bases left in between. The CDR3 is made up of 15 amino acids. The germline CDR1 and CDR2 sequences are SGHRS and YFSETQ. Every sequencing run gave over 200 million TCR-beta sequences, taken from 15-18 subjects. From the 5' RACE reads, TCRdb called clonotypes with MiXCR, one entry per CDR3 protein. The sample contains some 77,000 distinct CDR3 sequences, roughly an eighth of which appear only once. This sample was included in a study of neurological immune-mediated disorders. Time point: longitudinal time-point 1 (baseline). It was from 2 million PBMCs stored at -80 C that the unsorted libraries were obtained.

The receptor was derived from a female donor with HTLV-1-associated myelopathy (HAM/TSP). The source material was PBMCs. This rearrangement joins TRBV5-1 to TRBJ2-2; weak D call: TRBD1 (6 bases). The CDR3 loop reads CASSYLTGNTGELFF. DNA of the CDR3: TGCGCCAGCAGCTACCTGACAGGGAACACCGGGGAGCTGTTTTTT.